This T cell receptor (beta chain) was sequenced in a study of tissue T cells after allogeneic stem cell transplantation. Study observations and caveats: Which tissue TCRs were alloreactive or antigen-specific was not determined. Some clones might be persisting host cells. Motif-based clustering found tissue-specific repertoire signatures shared across patients, though few clones were shared. Tissue-detected TCR repertoire was only partly captured by blood and spleen T cells.

Sequencing was performed with immunoSEQ multiplex PCR; in TCRdb, only in-frame clones are kept and a portion is missing. The sample has more than 4,000 clones, around half seen once. As for this clone: The antigen is undetermined. Gene names are mouse gene names. Read sequence stops 1 residue before the CDR3 end, and the germline J gene provides the missing end.

Trimming removed 0 bases at V and 0 bases at J, with 6 bases between. The CDR3 sequence is 15 residues long. The germline V gene has CDR1 MSHET and CDR2 SYDVDS. The time point was: mouse harvest day 7 after allogeneic transplant. The graft held 10^6 splenic CD5+ T cells and 10^7 T-cell-depleted bone marrow cells. Mice had MHC-mismatched B6 into BALB/c GVHD, sampled day 7 or 14. The sequenced sample consisted of lymph node tissue. The J gene is TRBJ1-3, the V gene TRBV29, with unresolved D. This sequence was found in a female BALB/c mouse given C57BL/6 T cells with graft-versus-host disease after an allogeneic hematopoietic cell transplant. CDR3 residues: CASSLSINSGNTLYF. CDR3 DNA (partial): TGTGCTAGCAGTTTATCGATCAATTCTGGAAATACGCTCTAT.